A single T cell receptor beta chain is shown here with its context. The sample originates from a study of preoperative IRX-2 immunotherapy in early breast cancer. CDR3 length: 15 amino acids. CDR1 is SGHDT, CDR2 YYEEEE, per germline. Trimming removed 7 bases from V and 1 base from J, with 17 bases in between. The sample's treatment: preoperative locoregional IRX-2 cytokine immunotherapy. Method: immunoSEQ multiplex PCR; TCRdb's copy keeps in-frame clones and lacks some. The data contain about 25,000 clones, approximately 96% of them singletons. The chain is built from TRBV5-6 and TRBJ1-1; D may be TRBD1 (5 bases). The TCR was taken from a human donor with breast cancer. Here the sequenced sample was tumor tissue, taken after IRX-2 immunotherapy. The CDR3 loop is CASSWGLRGNTEAFF. The CDR3 nucleotides are TGTGCCAGCTCTTGGGGTTTAAGGGGGAACACTGAAGCTTTCTTT.